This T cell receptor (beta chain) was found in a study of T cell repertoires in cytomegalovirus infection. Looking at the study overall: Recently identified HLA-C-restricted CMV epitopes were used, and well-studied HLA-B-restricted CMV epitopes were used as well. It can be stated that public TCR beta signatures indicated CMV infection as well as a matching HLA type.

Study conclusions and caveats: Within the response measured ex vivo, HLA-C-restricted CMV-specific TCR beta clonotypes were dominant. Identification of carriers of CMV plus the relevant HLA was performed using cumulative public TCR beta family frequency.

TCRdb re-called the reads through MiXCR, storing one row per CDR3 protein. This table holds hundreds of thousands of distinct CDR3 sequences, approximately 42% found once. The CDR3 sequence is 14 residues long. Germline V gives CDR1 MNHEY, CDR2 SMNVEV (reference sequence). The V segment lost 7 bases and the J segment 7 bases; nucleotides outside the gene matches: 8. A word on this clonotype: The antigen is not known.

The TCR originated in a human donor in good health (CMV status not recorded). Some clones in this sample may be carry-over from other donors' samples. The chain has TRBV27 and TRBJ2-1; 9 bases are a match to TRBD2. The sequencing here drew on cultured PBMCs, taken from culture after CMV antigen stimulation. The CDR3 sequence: CASNSGGRGNEQFF. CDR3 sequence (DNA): TGTGCCAGCAATAGCGGGGGCCGAGGGAATGAGCAGTTCTTC.